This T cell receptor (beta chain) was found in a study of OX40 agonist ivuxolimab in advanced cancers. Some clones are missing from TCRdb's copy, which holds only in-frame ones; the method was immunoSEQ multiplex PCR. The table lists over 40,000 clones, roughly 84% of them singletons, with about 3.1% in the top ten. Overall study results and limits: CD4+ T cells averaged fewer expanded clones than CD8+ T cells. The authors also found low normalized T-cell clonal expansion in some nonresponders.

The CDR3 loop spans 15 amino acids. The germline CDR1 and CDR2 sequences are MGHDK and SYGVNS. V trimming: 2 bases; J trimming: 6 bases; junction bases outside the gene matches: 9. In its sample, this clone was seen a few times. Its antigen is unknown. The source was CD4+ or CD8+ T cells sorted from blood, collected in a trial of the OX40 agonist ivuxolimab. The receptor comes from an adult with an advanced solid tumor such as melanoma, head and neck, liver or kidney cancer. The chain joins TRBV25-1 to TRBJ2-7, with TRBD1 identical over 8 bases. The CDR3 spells CASSEQGARLGEQYF. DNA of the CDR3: TGTGCCAGCAGTGAACAGGGGGCACGCCTTGGCGAGCAGTACTTC.